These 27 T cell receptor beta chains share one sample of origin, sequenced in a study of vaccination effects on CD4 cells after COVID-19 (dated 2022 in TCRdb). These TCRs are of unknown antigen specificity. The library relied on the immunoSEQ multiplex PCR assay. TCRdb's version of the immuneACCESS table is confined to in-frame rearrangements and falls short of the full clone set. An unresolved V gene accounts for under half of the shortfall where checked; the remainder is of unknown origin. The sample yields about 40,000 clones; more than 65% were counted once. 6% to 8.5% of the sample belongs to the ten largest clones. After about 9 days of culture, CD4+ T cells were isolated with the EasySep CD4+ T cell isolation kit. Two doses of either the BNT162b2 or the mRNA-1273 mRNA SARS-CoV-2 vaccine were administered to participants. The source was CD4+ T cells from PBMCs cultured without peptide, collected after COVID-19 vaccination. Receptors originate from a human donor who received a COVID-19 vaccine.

In DNA, the CDR3 is TGCGCCAGCGGTAGCGGGGGCCGCACAGATACGCAGTATTTT. It translates to CASGSGGRTDTQYF. This chain uses TRBV5-1 with TRBJ2-3; 9 nucleotides align to TRBD2. With V trimmed by 7 bases and J by 1 base, 4 bases remained unmatched. The CDR3 has 14 amino acids. Per the germline V gene, CDR1 is SGHRS and CDR2 is YFSETQ.

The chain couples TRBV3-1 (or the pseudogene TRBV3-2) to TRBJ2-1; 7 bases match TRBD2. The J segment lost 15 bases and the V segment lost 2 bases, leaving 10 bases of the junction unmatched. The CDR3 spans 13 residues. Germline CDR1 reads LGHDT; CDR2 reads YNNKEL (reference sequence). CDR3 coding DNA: TGTGCCAGCAGCCAACCCCCTAGCGGAGGCCGGTTCTTC. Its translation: CASSQPPSGGRFF.

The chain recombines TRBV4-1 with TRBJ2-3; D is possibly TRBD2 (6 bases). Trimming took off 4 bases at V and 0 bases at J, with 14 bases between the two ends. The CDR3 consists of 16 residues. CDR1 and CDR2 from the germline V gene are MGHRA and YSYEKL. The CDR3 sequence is CASSPLGSGSTDTQYF. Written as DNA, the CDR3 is TGCGCCAGCAGCCCCCTGGGAAGCGGGAGCACAGATACGCAGTATTTT.

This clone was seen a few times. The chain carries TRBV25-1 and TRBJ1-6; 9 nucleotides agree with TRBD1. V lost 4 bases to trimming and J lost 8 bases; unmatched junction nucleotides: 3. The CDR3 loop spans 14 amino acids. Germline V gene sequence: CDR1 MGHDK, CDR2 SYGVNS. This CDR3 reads CASSGGTGYSPLHF. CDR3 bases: TGTGCCAGCAGTGGGGGGACAGGGTATTCACCCCTCCACTTT.

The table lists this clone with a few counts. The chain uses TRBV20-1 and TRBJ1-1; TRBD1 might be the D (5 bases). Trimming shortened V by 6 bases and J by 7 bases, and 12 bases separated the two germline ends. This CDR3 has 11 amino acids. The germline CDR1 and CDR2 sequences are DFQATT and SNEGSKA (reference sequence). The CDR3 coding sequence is TGCAGTGCCCCTACGGGGGTTGAAGCTTTCTTT. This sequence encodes CSAPTGVEAFF.

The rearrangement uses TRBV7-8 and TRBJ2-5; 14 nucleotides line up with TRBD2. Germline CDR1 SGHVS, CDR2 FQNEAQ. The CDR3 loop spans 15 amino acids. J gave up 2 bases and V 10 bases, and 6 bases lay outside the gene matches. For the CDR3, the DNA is TGTGCCACCCAGGGACTAGCGGGGGAGCAAGAGACCCAGTACTTC. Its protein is CATQGLAGEQETQYF.

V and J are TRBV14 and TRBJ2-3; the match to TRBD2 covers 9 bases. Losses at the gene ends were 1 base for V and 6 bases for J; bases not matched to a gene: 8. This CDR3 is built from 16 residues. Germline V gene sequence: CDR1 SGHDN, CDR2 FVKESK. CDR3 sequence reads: CASSQGRAGGTDTQYF. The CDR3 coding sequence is TGTGCCAGCAGCCAAGGTCGAGCGGGAGGAACGGATACGCAGTATTTT.

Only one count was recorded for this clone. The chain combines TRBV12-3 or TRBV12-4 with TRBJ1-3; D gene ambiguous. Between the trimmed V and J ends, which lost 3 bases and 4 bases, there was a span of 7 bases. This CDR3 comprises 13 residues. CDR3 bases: TGTGCCAGCAGTTTCGGCAGGGGAAACACCATATATTTT. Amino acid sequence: CASSFGRGNTIYF.

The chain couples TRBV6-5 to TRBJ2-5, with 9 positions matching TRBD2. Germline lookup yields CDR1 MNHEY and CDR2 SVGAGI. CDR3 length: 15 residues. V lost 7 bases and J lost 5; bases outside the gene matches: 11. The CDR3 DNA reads TGTGCCAGCACTCTCAGTGCGGGGGGGGGCGAGACCCAGTACTTC. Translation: CASTLSAGGGETQYF.

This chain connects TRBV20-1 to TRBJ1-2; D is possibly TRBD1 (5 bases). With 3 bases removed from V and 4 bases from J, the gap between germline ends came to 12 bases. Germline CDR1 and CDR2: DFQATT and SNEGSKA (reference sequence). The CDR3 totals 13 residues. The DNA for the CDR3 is TGCAGTGCTAGTTTATCGGGACTCTATGGCTACACCTTC. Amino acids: CSASLSGLYGYTF.

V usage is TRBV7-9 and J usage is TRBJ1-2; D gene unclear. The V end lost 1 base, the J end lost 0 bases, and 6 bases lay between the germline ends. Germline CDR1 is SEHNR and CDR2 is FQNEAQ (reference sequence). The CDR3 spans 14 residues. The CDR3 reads CASSLGISNYGYTF. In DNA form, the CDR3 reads TGTGCCAGCAGCTTAGGGATATCTAACTATGGCTACACCTTC.

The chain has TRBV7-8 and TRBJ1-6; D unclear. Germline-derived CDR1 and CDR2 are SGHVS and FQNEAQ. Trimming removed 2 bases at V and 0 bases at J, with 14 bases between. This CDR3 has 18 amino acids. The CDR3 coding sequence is TGTGCCAGCAGCTTACGTTCGGCGGTGAGCTCCTATAATTCACCCCTCCACTTT. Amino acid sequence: CASSLRSAVSSYNSPLHF.

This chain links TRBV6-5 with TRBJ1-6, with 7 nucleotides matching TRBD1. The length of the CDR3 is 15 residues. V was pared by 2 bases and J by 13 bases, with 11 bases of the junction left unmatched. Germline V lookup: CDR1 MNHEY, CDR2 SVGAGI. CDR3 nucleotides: TGTGCCAGCAGTTACCAGGGACAGAGTAGTGGTCCCCTCCACTTT. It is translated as CASSYQGQSSGPLHF.

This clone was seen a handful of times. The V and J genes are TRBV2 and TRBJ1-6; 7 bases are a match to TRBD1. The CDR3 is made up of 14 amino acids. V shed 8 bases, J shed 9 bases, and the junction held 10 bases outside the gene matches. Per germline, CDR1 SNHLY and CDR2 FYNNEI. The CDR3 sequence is CASLRQGEASPLHF. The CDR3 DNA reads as TGTGCCAGCCTTAGACAGGGAGAGGCTTCACCCCTCCACTTT.

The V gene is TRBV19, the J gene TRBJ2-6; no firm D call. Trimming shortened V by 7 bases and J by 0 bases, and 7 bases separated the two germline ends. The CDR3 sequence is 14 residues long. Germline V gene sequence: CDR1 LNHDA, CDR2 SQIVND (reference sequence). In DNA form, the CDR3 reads TGTGCCAGTACTACGGACTCTGGGGCCAACGTCCTGACTTTC. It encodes CASTTDSGANVLTF.

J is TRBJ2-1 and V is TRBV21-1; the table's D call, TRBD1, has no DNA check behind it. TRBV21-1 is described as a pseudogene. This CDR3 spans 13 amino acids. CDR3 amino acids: CASSKEVGHEQFF. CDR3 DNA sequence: TGTGCCAGCAGCAAAGAAGTGGGGCACGAGCAGTTCTTC.

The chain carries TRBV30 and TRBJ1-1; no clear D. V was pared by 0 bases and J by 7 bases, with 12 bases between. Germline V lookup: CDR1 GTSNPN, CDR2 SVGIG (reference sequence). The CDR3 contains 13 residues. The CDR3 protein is CAWSVQGSLEAFF. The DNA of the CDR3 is TGTGCCTGGAGTGTACAAGGCAGCCTTGAAGCTTTCTTT.

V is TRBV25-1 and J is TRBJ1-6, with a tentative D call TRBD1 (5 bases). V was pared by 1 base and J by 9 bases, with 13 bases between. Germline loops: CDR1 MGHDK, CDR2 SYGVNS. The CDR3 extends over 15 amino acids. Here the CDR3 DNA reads TGTGCCAGCAGTGAATCTAGGGGCCCTCTTTCACCCCTCCACTTT. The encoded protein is CASSESRGPLSPLHF.

The CDR3, as DNA: TGTGCCAGCAGACGCCCGGGACAGGGTTACGAGCAGTACTTC. It codes for CASRRPGQGYEQYF. This chain joins TRBV2 and TRBJ2-7, with TRBD1 matching over 9 bases. Germline V gene data show CDR1 as SNHLY and CDR2 as FYNNEI. V lost 6 bases and J lost 4; bases outside the gene matches: 7. This CDR3 comprises 14 residues.

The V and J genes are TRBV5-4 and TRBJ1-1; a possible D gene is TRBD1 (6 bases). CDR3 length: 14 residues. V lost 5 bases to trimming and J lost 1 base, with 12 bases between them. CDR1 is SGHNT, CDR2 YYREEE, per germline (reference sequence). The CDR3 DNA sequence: TGTGCCAGCAGTGCGGACAGCCAGAACACTGAAGCTTTCTTT. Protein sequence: CASSADSQNTEAFF.

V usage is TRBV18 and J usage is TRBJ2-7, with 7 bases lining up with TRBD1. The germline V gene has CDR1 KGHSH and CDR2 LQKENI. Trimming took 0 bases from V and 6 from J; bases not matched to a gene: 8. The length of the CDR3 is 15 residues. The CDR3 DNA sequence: TGTGCCAGCTCACCACCATCCAGGGGGTCGGCCGAGCAGTACTTC. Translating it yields CASSPPSRGSAEQYF.

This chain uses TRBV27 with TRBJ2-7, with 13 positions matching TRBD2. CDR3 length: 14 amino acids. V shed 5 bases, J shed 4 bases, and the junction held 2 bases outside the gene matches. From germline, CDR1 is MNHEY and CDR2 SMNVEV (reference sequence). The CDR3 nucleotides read TGTGCCAGCAGTAAGACTAGCGGGAGGTACGAGCAGTACTTC. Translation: CASSKTSGRYEQYF.

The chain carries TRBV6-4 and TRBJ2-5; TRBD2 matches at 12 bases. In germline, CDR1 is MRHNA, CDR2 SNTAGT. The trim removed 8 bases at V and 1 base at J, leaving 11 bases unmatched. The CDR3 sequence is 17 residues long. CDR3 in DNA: TGTGCCAGCGAACATTCTCCTAGCGGGAGGGCCCAAGAGACCCAGTACTTC. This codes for CASEHSPSGRAQETQYF.

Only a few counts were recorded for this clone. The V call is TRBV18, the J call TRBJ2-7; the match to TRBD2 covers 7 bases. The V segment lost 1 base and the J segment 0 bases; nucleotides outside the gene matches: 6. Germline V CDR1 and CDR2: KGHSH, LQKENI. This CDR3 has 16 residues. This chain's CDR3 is CASSPRGGPSSYEQYF. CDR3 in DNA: TGTGCCAGCTCACCACGGGGGGGTCCGAGCTCCTACGAGCAGTACTTC.

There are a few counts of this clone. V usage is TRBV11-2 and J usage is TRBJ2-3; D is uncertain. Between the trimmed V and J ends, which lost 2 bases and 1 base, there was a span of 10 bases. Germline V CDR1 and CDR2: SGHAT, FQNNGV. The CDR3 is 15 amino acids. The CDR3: CASSLITTRTDTQYF. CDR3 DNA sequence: TGTGCCAGCAGCTTAATCACAACGCGCACAGATACGCAGTATTTT.

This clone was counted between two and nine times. The CDR3 reads CASSEGAHRSNQPQHF. In DNA form, the CDR3 reads TGTGCCAGCAGTGAAGGGGCCCATCGGAGCAATCAGCCCCAGCATTTT. The genes are TRBV6-1 and TRBJ1-5, with D uncertain. Trimming pared 1 base from V and 1 base from J, leaving 11 bases between. This CDR3 contains 16 residues. In germline, CDR1 is MNHNS, CDR2 SASEGT.

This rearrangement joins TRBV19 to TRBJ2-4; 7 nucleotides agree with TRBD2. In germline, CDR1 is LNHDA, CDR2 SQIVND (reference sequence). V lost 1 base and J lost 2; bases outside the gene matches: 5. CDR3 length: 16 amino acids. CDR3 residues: CASSIVAGLTKNIQYF. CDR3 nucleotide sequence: TGTGCCAGTAGTATAGTGGCGGGACTAACCAAAAACATTCAGTACTTC.